The 9 T cell receptor beta chains listed next were all sequenced from one sample in a study of cytomegalovirus exposure and HLA in healthy donors. With 60 Vbeta and 13 Jbeta primers, the PCR was carried out. Clones were read by immunoSEQ multiplex PCR, and TCRdb kept only the in-frame ones, dropping some. The sample has approximately 27,000 clones; about 60% are singletons. Specimen: PBMCs. These receptors all come from a male donor in good health and CMV-seropositive.

V usage is TRBV6-1 and J usage is TRBJ2-7; D might be TRBD2 (6 bases). The CDR3 totals 15 residues. Between the trimmed V and J ends, which lost 10 bases and 3 bases, there was a span of 22 bases. Germline-derived CDR1 and CDR2 are MNHNS and SASEGT. CDR3: CATRRGREVIYEQYF. The DNA of the CDR3 is TGTGCCACTCGACGAGGCAGGGAGGTGATCTACGAGCAGTACTTC.

J is TRBJ1-2 and V is TRBV29-1, with D perhaps TRBD1 (5 bases). V lost 8 bases and J 4 bases, leaving 11 bases between the germline ends. This CDR3 region has 11 residues. Germline-derived CDR1 and CDR2 are SQVTM and ANQGSEA. The CDR3: CSIHGGYGYTF. CDR3 bases: TGCAGCATTCACGGGGGCTATGGCTACACCTTC.

The chain recombines TRBV15 with TRBJ1-2, with D uncertain. This CDR3 is 12 amino acids long. The V gene lost 0 bases and the J gene lost 8 bases, with 7 bases spanning the gap. Germline V gene sequence: CDR1 LNHNV, CDR2 YYDKDF (reference sequence). The DNA of the CDR3 is TGTGCCACCAGCAGAGACTTTAGCGGCTACACCTTC. This encodes CATSRDFSGYTF. The variable domain in full, completed from reference TRBV15 and TRBJ1-2, reads DAMVIQNPRYQVTQFGKPVTLSCSQTLNHNVMYWYQQKSSQAPKLLFHYYDKDFNNEADTPDNFQSRRPNTSFCFLDIRSPGLGDTAMYLCATSRDFSGYTFGSGTRLTVV.

This chain joins TRBV7-8 and TRBJ1-2; 8 nucleotides align to TRBD1. CDR3 length equals 14 residues. Germline trimming cut 6 bases from V and 6 bases from J; bases unmatched to any gene: 9. The germline gives CDR1 SGHVS, CDR2 FQNEAQ. The CDR3 is CASSRRQGMNGYTF. The DNA of the CDR3 is TGTGCCAGCAGTCGGAGACAGGGGATGAATGGCTACACCTTC.

This rearrangement joins TRBV20-1 to TRBJ1-1; D is uncertain. The ends were cut back, 7 bases at V and 4 bases at J, with 10 bases in the middle. The germline V gene encodes CDR1 DFQATT and CDR2 SNEGSKA (reference sequence). The CDR3 has 11 residues. CDR3 DNA: TGCAGTGTATTGGCCCGCACTGAAGCTTTCTTT. This encodes CSVLARTEAFF.

The V gene is TRBV7-9, the J gene TRBJ2-1, with 9 bases aligning to TRBD1. Trimming removed 7 bases from V and 5 bases from J; junction bases left unmatched: 12. The CDR3 runs 16 residues. Germline V gene data show CDR1 as SEHNR and CDR2 as FQNEAQ (reference sequence). DNA for the CDR3: TGTGCCAGCACCCTCAGGGGGACAGGGTACGACAATGAGCAGTTCTTC. It codes for CASTLRGTGYDNEQFF.

The gene calls are TRBV5-1 and TRBJ2-3, with 12 bases that match TRBD2. CDR3 length: 15 amino acids. The V gene end was trimmed by 5 bases and the J gene end by 4 bases; junction bases not matched to a gene: 5. Germline V gives CDR1 SGHRS, CDR2 YFSETQ. CDR3 region: CASRPWTSGADTQYF. The CDR3 DNA sequence: TGCGCCAGCAGGCCCTGGACTAGCGGGGCAGATACGCAGTATTTT.

The chain recombines TRBV5-4 with TRBJ1-2, with 7 bases lining up with TRBD1. V trimming: 2 bases; J trimming: 4 bases; junction bases outside the gene matches: 17. Germline V CDR1 and CDR2: SGHNT, YYREEE (reference sequence). The CDR3 has 18 amino acids. CDR3 residues: CASSFIGTASLTLYGYTF. The CDR3 bases are TGTGCCAGCAGCTTTATTGGGACAGCGTCCCTGACTCTCTATGGCTACACCTTC.

This clone showed up just a few times. Other DNA sequences in the same sample also yield this CDR3. The rearrangement links TRBV7-3 to TRBJ2-6; D is undetermined. The germline V and J ends were trimmed by 4 bases and 0 bases, with 7 bases remaining between them. Germline V gene data show CDR1 as SGHTA and CDR2 as FQGTGA. The CDR3 totals 15 residues. CDR3 region: CASSYRSSGANVLTF. Written as DNA, the CDR3 is TGTGCCAGCAGCTACCGGTCCTCTGGGGCCAACGTCCTGACTTTC. The variable domain in full, completed from reference TRBV7-3 and TRBJ2-6, reads GAGVSQTPSNKVTEKGKYVELRCDPISGHTALYWYRQSLGQGPEFLIYFQGTGAADDSGLPNDRFFAVRPEGSVSTLKIQRTERGDSAVYLCASSYRSSGANVLTFGAGSRLTVL.